This TCR beta chain was profiled in a study of blood T cells in healthy people across ages. This clonotype was counted a few times. Germline and junction disagree at one end, which may indicate a read error. With a J-beta primer mix and a sample-barcoded 5' primer, a second PCR ran 7 to 11 cycles. Each cDNA molecule was tagged by a template-switch adaptor that had 12 random nucleotides. TCRdb re-derived calls from the 5' RACE reads in MiXCR, one entry per CDR3 protein. The repertoire holds hundreds of thousands of distinct CDR3 sequences, about 34% seen once, with approximately 15% in the top ten. Germline loops: CDR1 LGHNA, CDR2 YSLEER. This CDR3 region has 16 residues. Each donor was a healthy Caucasian individual from Russia, aged roughly 6 to 95.

The source material was blood. This TCR was sampled from a woman older than 75 in good health. The chain carries TRBV4-3 and TRBJ2-4; a weak D match, TRBD2 (5 bases). The tail of the sequence fits TRBJ2-5 better, so the J call may be wrong. The CDR3 spells CANSQEVGKGAETQYF. The CDR3 DNA reads as TGCGCCAACAGCCAAGAAGTCGGCAAGGGAGCGGAGACCCAGTACTTC.